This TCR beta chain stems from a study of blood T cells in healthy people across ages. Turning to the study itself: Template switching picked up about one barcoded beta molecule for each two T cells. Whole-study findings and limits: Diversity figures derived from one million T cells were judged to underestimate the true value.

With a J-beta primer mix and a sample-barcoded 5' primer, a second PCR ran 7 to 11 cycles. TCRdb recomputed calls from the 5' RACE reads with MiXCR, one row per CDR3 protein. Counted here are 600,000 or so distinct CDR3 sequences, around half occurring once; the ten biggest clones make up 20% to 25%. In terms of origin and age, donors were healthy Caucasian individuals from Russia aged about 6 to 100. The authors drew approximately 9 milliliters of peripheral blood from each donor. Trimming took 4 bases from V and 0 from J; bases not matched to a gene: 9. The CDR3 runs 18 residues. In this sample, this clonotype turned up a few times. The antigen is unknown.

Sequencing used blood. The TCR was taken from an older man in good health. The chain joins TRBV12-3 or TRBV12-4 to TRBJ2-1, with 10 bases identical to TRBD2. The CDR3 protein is CASSYLAGGSSSYNEQFF. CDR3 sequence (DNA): TGTGCCAGCAGTTATTTAGCGGGGGGCTCTAGCTCCTACAATGAGCAGTTCTTC.